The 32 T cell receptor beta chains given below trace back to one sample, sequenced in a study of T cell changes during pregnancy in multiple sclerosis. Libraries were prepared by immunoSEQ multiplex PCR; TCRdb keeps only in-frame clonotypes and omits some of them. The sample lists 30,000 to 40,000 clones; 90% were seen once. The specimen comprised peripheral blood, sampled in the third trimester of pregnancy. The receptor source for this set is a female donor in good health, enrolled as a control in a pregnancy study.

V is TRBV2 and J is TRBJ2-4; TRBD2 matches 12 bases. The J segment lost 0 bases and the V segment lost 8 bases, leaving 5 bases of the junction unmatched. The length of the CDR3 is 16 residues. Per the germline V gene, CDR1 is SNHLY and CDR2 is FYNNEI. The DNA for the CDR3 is TGTGCCAGCCAGGCTAGCGGGGGGGTAGCCAAAAACATTCAGTACTTC. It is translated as CASQASGGVAKNIQYF.

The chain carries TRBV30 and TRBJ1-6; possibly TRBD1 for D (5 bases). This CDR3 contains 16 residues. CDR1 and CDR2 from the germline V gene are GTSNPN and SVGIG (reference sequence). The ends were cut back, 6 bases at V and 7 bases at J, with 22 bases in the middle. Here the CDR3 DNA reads TGTGCCTGCCCTCGGGGGGGAGTGAATGGAAATTCACCCCTCCACTTT. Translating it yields CACPRGGVNGNSPLHF.

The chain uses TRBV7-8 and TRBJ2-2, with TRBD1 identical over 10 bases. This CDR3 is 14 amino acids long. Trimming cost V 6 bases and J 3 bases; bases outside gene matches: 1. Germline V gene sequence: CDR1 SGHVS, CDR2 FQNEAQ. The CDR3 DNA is TGTGCCAGCAGGACAGGGGGCCACACCGGGGAGCTGTTTTTT. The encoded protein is CASRTGGHTGELFF.

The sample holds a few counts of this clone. The CDR3 sequence: CASSEIGQGGRYGYTF. In DNA form, the CDR3 reads TGTGCCAGCAGTGAAATCGGACAGGGCGGCCGTTATGGCTACACCTTC. The rearrangement links TRBV6-1 to TRBJ1-2, with 8 bases aligning to TRBD1. CDR3 size: 16 residues. Trimming removed 2 bases from V and 5 bases from J; junction bases left unmatched: 10. CDR1 MNHNS and CDR2 SASEGT come from the germline V gene.

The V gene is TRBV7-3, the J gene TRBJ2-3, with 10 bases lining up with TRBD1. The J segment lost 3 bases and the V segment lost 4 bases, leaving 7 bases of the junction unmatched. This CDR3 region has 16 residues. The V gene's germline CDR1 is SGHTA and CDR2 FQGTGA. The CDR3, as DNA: TGTGCCAGCAGCTACCAGACAGGGGGCAGGACAGATACGCAGTATTTT. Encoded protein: CASSYQTGGRTDTQYF.

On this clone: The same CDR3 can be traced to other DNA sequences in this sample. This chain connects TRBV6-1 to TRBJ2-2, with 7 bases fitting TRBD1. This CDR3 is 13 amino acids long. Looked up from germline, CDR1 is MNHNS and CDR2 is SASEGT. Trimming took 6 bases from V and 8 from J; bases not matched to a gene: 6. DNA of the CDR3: TGTGCCAGCAGGGTTGACAGGGCTGGGGAGCTGTTTTTT. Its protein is CASRVDRAGELFF.

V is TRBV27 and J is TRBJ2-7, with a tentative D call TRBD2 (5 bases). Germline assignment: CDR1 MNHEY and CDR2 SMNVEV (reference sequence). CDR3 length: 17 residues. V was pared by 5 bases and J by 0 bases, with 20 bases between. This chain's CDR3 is CASSNSRVIRSSYEQYF. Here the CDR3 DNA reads TGTGCCAGCAGTAACTCGAGGGTCATCAGGAGCTCCTACGAGCAGTACTTC.

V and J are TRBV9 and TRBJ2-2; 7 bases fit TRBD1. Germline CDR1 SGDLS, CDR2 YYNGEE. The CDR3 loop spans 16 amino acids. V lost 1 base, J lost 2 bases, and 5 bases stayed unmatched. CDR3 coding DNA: TGTGCCAGCAGCGTATATGACAGGGTAAACACCGGGGAGCTGTTTTTT. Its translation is CASSVYDRVNTGELFF.

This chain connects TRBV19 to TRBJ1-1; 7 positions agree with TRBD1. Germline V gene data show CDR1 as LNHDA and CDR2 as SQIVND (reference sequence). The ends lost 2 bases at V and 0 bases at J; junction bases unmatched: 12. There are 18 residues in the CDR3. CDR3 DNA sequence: TGTGCCAGTAGTATAAACGTAAGGGGGCAGTCTTTGAACACTGAAGCTTTCTTT. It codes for CASSINVRGQSLNTEAFF.

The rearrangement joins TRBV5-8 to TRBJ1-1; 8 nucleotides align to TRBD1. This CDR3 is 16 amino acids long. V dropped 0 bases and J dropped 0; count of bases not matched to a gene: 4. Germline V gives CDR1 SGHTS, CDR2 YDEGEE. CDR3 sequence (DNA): TGTGCCAGCAGCTTGGGCTGGACAGGGATGAACACTGAAGCTTTCTTT. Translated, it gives CASSLGWTGMNTEAFF.

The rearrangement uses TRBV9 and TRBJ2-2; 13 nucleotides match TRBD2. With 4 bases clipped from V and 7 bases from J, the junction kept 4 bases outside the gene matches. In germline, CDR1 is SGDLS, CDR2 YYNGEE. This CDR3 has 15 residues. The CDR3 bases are TGTGCCAGCAGCTTACTAGCGGGAGGGCGCGGGGAGCTGTTTTTT. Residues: CASSLLAGGRGELFF.

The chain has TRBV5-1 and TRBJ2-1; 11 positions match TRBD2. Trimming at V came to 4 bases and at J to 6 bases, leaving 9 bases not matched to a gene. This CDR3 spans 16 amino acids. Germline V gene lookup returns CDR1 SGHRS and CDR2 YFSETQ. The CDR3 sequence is CASSAGLAEGLNEQFF. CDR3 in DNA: TGCGCCAGCAGCGCGGGACTAGCGGAGGGGCTCAATGAGCAGTTCTTC.

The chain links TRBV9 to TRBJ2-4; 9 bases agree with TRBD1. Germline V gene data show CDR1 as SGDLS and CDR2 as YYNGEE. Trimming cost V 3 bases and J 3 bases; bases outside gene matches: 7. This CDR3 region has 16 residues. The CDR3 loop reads CASSATQGAGKNIQYF. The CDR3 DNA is TGTGCCAGCAGCGCTACACAGGGGGCCGGCAAAAACATTCAGTACTTC.

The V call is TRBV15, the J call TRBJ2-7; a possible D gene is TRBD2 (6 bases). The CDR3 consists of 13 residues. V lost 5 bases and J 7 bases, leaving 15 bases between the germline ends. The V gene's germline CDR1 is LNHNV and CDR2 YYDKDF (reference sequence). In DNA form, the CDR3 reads TGTGCCACCAGCCCCCGGGGGTGGGGGGAGCAGTACTTC. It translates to CATSPRGWGEQYF. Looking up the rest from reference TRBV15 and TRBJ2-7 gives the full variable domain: DAMVIQNPRYQVTQFGKPVTLSCSQTLNHNVMYWYQQKSSQAPKLLFHYYDKDFNNEADTPDNFQSRRPNTSFCFLDIRSPGLGDTAMYLCATSPRGWGEQYFGPGTRLTVT.

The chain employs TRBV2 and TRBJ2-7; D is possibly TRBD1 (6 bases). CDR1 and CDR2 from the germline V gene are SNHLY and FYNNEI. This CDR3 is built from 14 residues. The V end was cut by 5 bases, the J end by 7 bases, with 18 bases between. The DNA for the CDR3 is TGTGCCAGCAGTCCGGACAGCCCCGGGTGGGAGCAGTACTTC. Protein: CASSPDSPGWEQYF.

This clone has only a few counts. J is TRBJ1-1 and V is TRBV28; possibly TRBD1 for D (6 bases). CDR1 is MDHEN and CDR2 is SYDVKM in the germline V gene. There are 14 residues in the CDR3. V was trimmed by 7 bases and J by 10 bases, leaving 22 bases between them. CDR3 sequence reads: CASIGQRGPMGAFF. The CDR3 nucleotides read TGTGCCAGCATTGGACAGAGAGGGCCGATGGGAGCTTTCTTT.

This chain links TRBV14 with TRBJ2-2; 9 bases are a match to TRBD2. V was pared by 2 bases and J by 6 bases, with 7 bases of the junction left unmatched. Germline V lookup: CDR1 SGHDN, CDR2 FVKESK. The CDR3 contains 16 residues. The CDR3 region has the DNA TGTGCCAGCAGCCAACTGAGCGGGGGGAAGGCCGGGGAGCTGTTTTTT. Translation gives CASSQLSGGKAGELFF.

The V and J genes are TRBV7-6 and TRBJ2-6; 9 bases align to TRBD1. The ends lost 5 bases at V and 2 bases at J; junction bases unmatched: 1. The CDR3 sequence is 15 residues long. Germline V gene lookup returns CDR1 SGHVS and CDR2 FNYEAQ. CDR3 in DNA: TGTGCCAGCAGCGGGGACAGGGCTGGGGCCAACGTCCTGACTTTC. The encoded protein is CASSGDRAGANVLTF.

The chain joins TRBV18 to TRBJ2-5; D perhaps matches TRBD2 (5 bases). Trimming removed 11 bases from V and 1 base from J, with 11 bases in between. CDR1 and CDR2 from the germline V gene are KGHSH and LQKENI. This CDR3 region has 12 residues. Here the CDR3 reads CARADFQETQYF. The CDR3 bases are TGTGCCCGAGCGGATTTCCAAGAGACCCAGTACTTC.

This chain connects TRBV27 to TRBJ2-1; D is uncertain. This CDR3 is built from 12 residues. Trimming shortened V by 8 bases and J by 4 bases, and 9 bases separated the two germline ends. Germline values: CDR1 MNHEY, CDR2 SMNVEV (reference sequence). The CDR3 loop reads CASRRVYNEQFF. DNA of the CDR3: TGTGCCAGCCGTAGAGTATACAATGAGCAGTTCTTC.

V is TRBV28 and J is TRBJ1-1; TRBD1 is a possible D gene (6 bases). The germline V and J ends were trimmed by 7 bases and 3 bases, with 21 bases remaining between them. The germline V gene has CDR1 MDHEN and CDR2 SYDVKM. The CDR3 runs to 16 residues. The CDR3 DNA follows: TGTGCCAGCACCCAGGGAGGGCAGGGGAAGGACACTGAAGCTTTCTTT. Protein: CASTQGGQGKDTEAFF.

CDR3 coding DNA: TGTGCCAGTAGTATAGGTGGGACAGGGGGCTATGGCTACACCTTC. Protein sequence: CASSIGGTGGYGYTF. The rearrangement joins TRBV19 to TRBJ1-2, with 11 bases that match TRBD1. Germline assignment: CDR1 LNHDA and CDR2 SQIVND (reference sequence). Trimming at V came to 1 base and at J to 4 bases, leaving 2 bases not matched to a gene. This CDR3 is built from 15 residues.

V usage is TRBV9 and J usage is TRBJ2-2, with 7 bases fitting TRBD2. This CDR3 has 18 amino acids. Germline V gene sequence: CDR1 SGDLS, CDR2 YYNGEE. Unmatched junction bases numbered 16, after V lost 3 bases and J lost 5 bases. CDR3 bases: TGTGCCAGCAGCGGTGACTATGGCCAGCGGGATTATACCGGGGAGCTGTTTTTT. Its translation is CASSGDYGQRDYTGELFF.

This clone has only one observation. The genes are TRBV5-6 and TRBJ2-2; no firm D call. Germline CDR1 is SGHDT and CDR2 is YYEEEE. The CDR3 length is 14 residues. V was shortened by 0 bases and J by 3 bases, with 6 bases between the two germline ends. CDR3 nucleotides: TGTGCCAGCAGCTTGGTCCGGGACACCGGGGAGCTGTTTTTT. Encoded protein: CASSLVRDTGELFF.

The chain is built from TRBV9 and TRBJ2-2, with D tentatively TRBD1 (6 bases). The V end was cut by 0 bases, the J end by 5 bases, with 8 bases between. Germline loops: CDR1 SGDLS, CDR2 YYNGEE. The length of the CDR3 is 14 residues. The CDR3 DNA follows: TGTGCCAGCAGCGTAGACAGGGTTACCGGGGAGCTGTTTTTT. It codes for CASSVDRVTGELFF.

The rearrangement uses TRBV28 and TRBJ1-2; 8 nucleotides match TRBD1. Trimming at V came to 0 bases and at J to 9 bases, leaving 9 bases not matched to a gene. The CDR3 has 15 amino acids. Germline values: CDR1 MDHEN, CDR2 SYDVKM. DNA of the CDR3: TGTGCCAGCAGTTTATGGGGACAGGCCCCGGACAGCTACACCTTC. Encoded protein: CASSLWGQAPDSYTF.

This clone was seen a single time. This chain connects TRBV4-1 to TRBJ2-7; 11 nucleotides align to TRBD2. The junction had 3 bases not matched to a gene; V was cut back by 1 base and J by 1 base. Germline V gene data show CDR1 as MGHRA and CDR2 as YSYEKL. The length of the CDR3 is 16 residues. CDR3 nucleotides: TGCGCCAGCAGCCAAGGACTAGCGGGGAGGTCCTACGAGCAGTACTTC. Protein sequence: CASSQGLAGRSYEQYF.

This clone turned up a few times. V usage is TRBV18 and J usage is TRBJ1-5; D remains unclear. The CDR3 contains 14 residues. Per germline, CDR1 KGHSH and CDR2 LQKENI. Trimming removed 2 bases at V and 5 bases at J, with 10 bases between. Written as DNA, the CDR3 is TGTGCCAGCTCACCAAAGCCTCTCGATCAGCCCCAGCATTTT. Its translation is CASSPKPLDQPQHF.

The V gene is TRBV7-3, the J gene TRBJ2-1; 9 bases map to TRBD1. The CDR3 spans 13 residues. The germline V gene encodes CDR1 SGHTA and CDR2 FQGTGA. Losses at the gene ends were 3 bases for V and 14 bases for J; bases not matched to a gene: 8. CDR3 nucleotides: TGTGCCAGCAGCTTCGATCCCGGGACAGGGAAGTTCTTC. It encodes CASSFDPGTGKFF.

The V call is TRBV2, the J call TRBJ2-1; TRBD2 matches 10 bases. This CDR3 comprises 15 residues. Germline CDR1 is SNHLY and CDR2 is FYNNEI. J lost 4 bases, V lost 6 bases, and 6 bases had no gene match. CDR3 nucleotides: TGTGCCAGCAGGCCTAGCGGGGGCCCGTACAATGAGCAGTTCTTC. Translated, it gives CASRPSGGPYNEQFF.

In nucleotides, the CDR3 is TGTGCCAGCAGCTTAATTGTAAGGGGCTTAGGTACTGAAGCTTTCTTT. Translating it yields CASSLIVRGLGTEAFF. This chain joins TRBV7-3 and TRBJ1-1; weak D call: TRBD1 (5 bases). This CDR3 spans 16 amino acids. Trimming left V 1 base short and J 5 bases short, with 17 bases between. Per germline, CDR1 SGHTA and CDR2 FQGTGA.

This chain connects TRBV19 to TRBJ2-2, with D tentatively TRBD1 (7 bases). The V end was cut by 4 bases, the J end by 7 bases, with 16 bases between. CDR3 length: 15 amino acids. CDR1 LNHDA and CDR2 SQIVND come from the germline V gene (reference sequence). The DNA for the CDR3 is TGTGCCAGTAGTAAGGCGTCAGGGGGGATCGGGGAGCTGTTTTTT. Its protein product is CASSKASGGIGELFF.